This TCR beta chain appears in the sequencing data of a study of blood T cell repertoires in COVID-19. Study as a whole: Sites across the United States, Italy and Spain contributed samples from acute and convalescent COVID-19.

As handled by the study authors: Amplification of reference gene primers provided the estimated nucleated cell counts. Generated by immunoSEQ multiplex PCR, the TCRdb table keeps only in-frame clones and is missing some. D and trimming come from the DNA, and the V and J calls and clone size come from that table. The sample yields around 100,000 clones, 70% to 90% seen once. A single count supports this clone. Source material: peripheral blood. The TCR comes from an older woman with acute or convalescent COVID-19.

CDR3 protein: CASSYQQRNTEAFF. In nucleotides, the CDR3 is TGTGCCAGCAGTTACCAACAGAGAAACACTGAAGCTTTCTTT. The rearrangement uses TRBV6-5 and TRBJ1-1; D is unclear. Germline CDR1 reads MNHEY; CDR2 reads SVGAGI. Trimming left V 2 bases short and J 2 bases short, with 9 bases between. This CDR3 region has 14 residues.